A selection of T cell receptor beta chains follows, all from one sample in a study of sequential checkpoint blockade in melanoma. The table came from immunoSEQ multiplex PCR; TCRdb's copy has only in-frame clones and leaves some out. This sample has around 9,100 clones; around 66% occur once, and the top ten carry 20% to 30%. The starting material was CD8+ T cells sorted from blood (inferred from file names), obtained from a patient given nivolumab and ipilimumab in sequence. Source of these receptors: a human donor with melanoma. Each CDR3 is given with its conserved first and last residue. The D gene is left open where the match is weak. Clone size is not always given. Where it is, it says once, few, many or a class for expanded clones.

v_gene,d_gene,abundance,j_gene,CDR3aa,CDR3nt
TRBV27,NA,NA,TRBJ2-3,CASSLFGGAGTDTQYF,TGTGCCAGCAGTTTATTTGGGGGCGCCGGGACAGATACGCAGTATTTT
TRBV6-6,TRBD1,NA,TRBJ2-2,CASSPPDREYTGELFF,TGTGCCAGCAGTCCTCCCGACAGGGAGTACACCGGGGAGCTGTTTTTT
TRBV6-6,NA,NA,TRBJ2-7,CASRTWDSNSYEQYF,TGTGCCAGCAGGACCTGGGACTCTAACTCCTACGAGCAGTACTTC
TRBV7-7,TRBD2,NA,TRBJ2-3,CASSLLAGDTDTQYF,TGTGCTAGCAGCTTATTAGCGGGAGACACAGATACGCAGTATTTT
TRBV29-1,TRBD1,large,TRBJ2-7,CSVVGQGGEQYF,TGCAGCGTTGTGGGACAGGGGGGCGAGCAGTACTTC
TRBV7-9,TRBD2,NA,TRBJ2-1,CASSRLGTIGFNEQFF,TGTGCCAGCAGCCGGCTCGGGACTATTGGGTTCAATGAGCAGTTCTTC
TRBV28,TRBD1,NA,TRBJ2-7,CASSTRDRGPLEQYF,TGTGCCAGCAGTACACGGGACAGGGGGCCTCTCGAGCAGTACTTC
TRBV19,TRBD1,NA,TRBJ2-7,CASSTGQGAKYEQYF,TGTGCCAGTAGTACCGGACAGGGGGCGAAATACGAGCAGTACTTC
TRBV5-1,TRBD2,NA,TRBJ2-3,CASSFRTSLTDTQYF,TGCGCCAGCAGCTTCAGGACTAGCCTTACAGATACGCAGTATTTT
TRBV6-5,TRBD2,NA,TRBJ2-1,CASSASGTYNEQFF,TGTGCCAGCTCGGCTAGCGGGACCTACAATGAGCAGTTCTTC
TRBV4-3,TRBD2,NA,TRBJ2-7,CASSQVLAGGYYEQYF,TGCGCCAGCAGCCAAGTTCTAGCGGGGGGGTACTACGAGCAGTACTTC
TRBV27,NA,once,TRBJ2-2,CASSLWGGRELFF,TGTGCCAGCAGTTTATGGGGGGGCAGGGAGCTGTTTTTT
TRBV9,NA,NA,TRBJ2-1,CASSVDPLERSYNEQFF,TGTGCCAGCAGCGTAGACCCTTTGGAGCGGTCCTACAATGAGCAGTTCTTC
TRBV7-8,TRBD2,NA,TRBJ2-7,CASSLAGLAEPFYEQYF,TGTGCCAGCAGCTTAGCGGGGCTAGCGGAGCCATTCTACGAGCAGTACTTC
TRBV6-4,TRBD1,NA,TRBJ1-4,CASSPAGGDTEKLFF,TGTGCCAGCAGTCCGGCAGGGGGCGACACTGAAAAACTGTTTTTT
TRBV5-5,NA,NA,TRBJ1-2,CASSFEPNYGYTF,TGTGCCAGCAGCTTTGAGCCCAACTATGGCTACACCTTC
TRBV10-3,NA,NA,TRBJ2-7,CAISEPQGSSYEQYF,TGTGCCATCAGCGAACCCCAGGGAAGCTCCTACGAGCAGTACTTC
TRBV4-1,TRBD2,NA,TRBJ2-1,CASSHVSSGGAVEQFF,TGCGCCAGCAGCCATGTGTCTAGCGGGGGGGCGGTTGAGCAGTTCTTC
TRBV30,NA,NA,TRBJ1-1,CAWSSRGNTEAFF,TGTGCCTGGAGTAGTCGGGGGAACACTGAAGCTTTCTTT
TRBV19,NA,few,TRBJ2-2,CASRRAKANTGELFF,TGTGCCAGTAGGAGGGCCAAGGCGAACACCGGGGAGCTGTTTTTT
TRBV18,TRBD1,once,TRBJ2-7,CASSPTTGSPYEQYF,TGTGCCAGCTCACCGACGACAGGGTCCCCTTACGAGCAGTACTTC
TRBV9,TRBD1,few,TRBJ1-2,CASSVEYRGGSYGYTF,TGTGCCAGCAGCGTAGAATATAGAGGGGGCTCGTATGGCTACACCTTC
TRBV6-4,TRBD2,NA,TRBJ2-5,CASSETSGGQETQYF,TGTGCCAGCAGTGAAACTAGCGGGGGGCAAGAGACCCAGTACTTC
TRBV28,NA,NA,TRBJ2-6,CASGRLGSGANVLTF,TGTGCCAGCGGCAGACTCGGCTCTGGGGCCAACGTCCTGACTTTC
TRBV5-4,NA,NA,TRBJ1-3,CASSPRGNGNTIYF,TGTGCCAGCAGCCCCCGGGGGAATGGAAACACCATATATTTT
TRBV7-8,NA,few,TRBJ2-2,CASARRDDTGELFF,TGTGCCAGCGCTAGACGGGATGACACCGGGGAGCTGTTTTTT
TRBV4-2,NA,NA,TRBJ2-7,CASSQDIMGSGYEQYF,TGTGCCAGCAGCCAAGATATAATGGGAAGCGGGTACGAGCAGTACTTC
TRBV9,NA,NA,TRBJ1-5,CASSAAGAQPQHF,TGTGCCAGCAGCGCCGCGGGGGCCCAGCCCCAGCATTTT
TRBV5-5,NA,NA,TRBJ2-1,CASSFASSYNEQFF,TGTGCCAGCAGCTTTGCGAGCTCCTACAATGAGCAGTTCTTC
TRBV6-1,TRBD1,NA,TRBJ1-2,CASSEDGQGAGYGYTF,TGTGCCAGCAGTGAAGACGGACAGGGGGCCGGCTATGGCTACACCTTC
TRBV5-1,NA,NA,TRBJ2-7,CASSAGTSYEQYF,TGCGCCAGCAGCGCGGGGACCAGCTACGAGCAGTACTTC
TRBV6-5,TRBD1,few,TRBJ1-1,CASSYTQGSAEAFF,TGTGCCAGCAGTTACACACAGGGGAGCGCTGAAGCTTTCTTT
TRBV15,TRBD2,once,TRBJ2-1,CATEDTSGRSSYNEQFF,TGTGCCACCGAAGATACTAGCGGACGGAGCTCCTACAATGAGCAGTTCTTC
TRBV19,NA,NA,TRBJ2-1,CASSLGGDYNEQFF,TGTGCCAGTAGTCTTGGCGGGGACTACAATGAGCAGTTCTTC
TRBV19,TRBD2,NA,TRBJ2-2,CASSPAGVTTGELFF,TGTGCCAGTAGTCCGGCGGGAGTGACCACCGGGGAGCTGTTTTTT
TRBV9,NA,NA,TRBJ1-4,CASSVGDTTVNEKLFF,TGTGCCAGCAGCGTAGGGGACACCACGGTGAATGAAAAACTGTTTTTT
TRBV30,NA,NA,TRBJ1-5,CAWSQGTNQPQHF,TGTGCCTGGAGTCAGGGGACCAATCAGCCCCAGCATTTT
TRBV30,NA,NA,TRBJ1-2,CALDPTGNLFGYTF,TGTGCCTTGGACCCTACAGGGAATTTGTTTGGCTACACCTTC
TRBV15,TRBD1,NA,TRBJ2-2,CATSSPRPGQGPPGELFF,TGTGCCACCAGCAGCCCCCGGCCGGGACAGGGACCTCCCGGGGAGCTGTTTTTT
TRBV6-1,NA,NA,TRBJ2-5,CASSGAAQETQYF,TGTGCCAGCAGTGGGGCAGCCCAAGAGACCCAGTACTTC
TRBV13,TRBD2,NA,TRBJ2-3,CASSYSTSGRRDTQYF,TGTGCCAGCAGCTACTCGACTAGCGGGAGAAGGGATACGCAGTATTTT
TRBV4-1,TRBD2,NA,TRBJ2-7,CASSQDGTSGSDEQYF,TGTGCCAGCAGCCAAGATGGAACTAGCGGGAGTGACGAGCAGTACTTC
TRBV10-3,TRBD1,NA,TRBJ2-7,CAISEGQGPYEQYF,TGTGCCATCAGTGAGGGACAGGGACCCTACGAGCAGTACTTC
TRBV4-3,TRBD2,few,TRBJ2-7,CASSQVPTGGYEQYF,TGCGCCAGCAGCCAAGTCCCCACCGGGGGGTACGAGCAGTACTTC
TRBV27,NA,NA,TRBJ2-2,CASSLIRNTGELFF,TGTGCCAGCAGTTTAATTCGGAACACCGGGGAGCTGTTTTTT
TRBV6-4,TRBD1,NA,TRBJ2-2,CASSPGTGERWELFF,TGTGCCAGCAGTCCCGGGACAGGGGAACGGTGGGAGCTGTTTTTT
TRBV30,NA,NA,TRBJ1-5,CAWSDRASQPQHF,TGTGCCTGGAGTGACAGGGCGTCTCAGCCCCAGCATTTT
TRBV5-6,TRBD1,few,TRBJ1-4,CASSSPGQGVDEKLFF,TGTGCCAGCAGCTCCCCGGGACAGGGGGTGGATGAAAAACTGTTTTTT
TRBV5-1,NA,NA,TRBJ2-3,CASSLVITGSDTQYF,TGCGCCAGCAGCTTGGTGATTACAGGGTCAGATACGCAGTATTTT
TRBV5-8,TRBD1,NA,TRBJ1-2,CASSFRGQGGNYGYTF,TGTGCCAGCAGCTTTAGAGGACAGGGGGGGAACTATGGCTACACCTTC
TRBV19,NA,NA,TRBJ1-5,CASSIRDNNQPQHF,TGTGCCAGTAGTATCCGGGACAATAATCAGCCCCAGCATTTT
TRBV6-1,NA,NA,TRBJ2-3,CASSEALGEWNTQYF,TGTGCCAGCAGTGAAGCGCTCGGGGAATGGAATACGCAGTATTTT
TRBV7-8,NA,NA,TRBJ2-3,CASSLDGTTSTDTQYF,TGTGCCAGCAGCTTAGATGGGACAACCAGCACAGATACGCAGTATTTT
TRBV5-4,TRBD1,few,TRBJ2-3,CASSPRGQVETDTQYF,TGTGCCAGCAGCCCGAGGGGACAGGTAGAGACAGATACGCAGTATTTT